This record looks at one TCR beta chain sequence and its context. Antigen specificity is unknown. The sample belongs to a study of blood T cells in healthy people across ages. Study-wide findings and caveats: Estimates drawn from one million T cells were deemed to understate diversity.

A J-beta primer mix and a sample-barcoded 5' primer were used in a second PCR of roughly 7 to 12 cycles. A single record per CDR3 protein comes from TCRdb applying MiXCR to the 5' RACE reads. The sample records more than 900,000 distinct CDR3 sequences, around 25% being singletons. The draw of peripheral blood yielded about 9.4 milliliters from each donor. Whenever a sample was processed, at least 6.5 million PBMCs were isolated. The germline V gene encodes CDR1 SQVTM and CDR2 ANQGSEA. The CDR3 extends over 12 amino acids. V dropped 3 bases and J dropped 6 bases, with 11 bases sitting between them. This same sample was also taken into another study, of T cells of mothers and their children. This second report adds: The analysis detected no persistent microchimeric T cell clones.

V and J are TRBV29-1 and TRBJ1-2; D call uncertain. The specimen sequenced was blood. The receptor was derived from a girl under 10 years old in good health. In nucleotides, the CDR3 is TGCAGCGTTGAGAAAGGAACGGATGGCTACACCTTC. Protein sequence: CSVEKGTDGYTF.